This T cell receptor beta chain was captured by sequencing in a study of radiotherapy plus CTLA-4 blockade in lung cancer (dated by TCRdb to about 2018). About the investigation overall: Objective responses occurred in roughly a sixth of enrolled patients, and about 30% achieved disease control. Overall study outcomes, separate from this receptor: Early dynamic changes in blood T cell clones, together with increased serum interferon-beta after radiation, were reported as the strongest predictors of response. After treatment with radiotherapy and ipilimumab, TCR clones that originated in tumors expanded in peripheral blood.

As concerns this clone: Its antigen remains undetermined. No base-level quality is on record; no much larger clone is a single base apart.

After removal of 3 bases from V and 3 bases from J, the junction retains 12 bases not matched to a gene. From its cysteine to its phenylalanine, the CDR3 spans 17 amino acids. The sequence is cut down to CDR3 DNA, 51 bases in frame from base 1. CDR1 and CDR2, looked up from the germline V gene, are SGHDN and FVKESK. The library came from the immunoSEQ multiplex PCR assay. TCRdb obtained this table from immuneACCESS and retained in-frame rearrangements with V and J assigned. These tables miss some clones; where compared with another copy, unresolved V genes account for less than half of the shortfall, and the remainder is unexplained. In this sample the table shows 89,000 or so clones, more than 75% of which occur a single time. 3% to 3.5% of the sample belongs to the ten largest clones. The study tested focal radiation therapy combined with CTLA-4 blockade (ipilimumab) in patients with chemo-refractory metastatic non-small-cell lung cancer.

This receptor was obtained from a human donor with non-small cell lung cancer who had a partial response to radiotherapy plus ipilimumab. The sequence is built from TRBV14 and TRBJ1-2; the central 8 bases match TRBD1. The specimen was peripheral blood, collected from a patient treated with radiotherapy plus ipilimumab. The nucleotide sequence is TGTGCCAGCAGCCACCGCTCTCCGGGACAGGTTTACTATGGCTACACCTTC. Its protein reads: CASSHRSPGQVYYGYTF.